The next 5 T cell receptor beta chains were all read from a single sample in a study of blood T cell repertoires in COVID-19. TCRdb's table, derived via immunoSEQ multiplex PCR, lists solely in-frame clones and lacks some. The sample holds 130,000 or so clones, 70% to 90% seen once. Sequenced: peripheral blood. The receptors come from a man aged 70 or older with active COVID-19.

With regard to this clone: The junction differs from germline at one of its ends, possibly a read error. In DNA, the CDR3 is TGTGCCAGCAGTATATCCGGGACAGGCGGTGATGAGCAGTACTTC. Encoded protein: CASSISGTGGDEQYF. This chain connects TRBV27 to TRBJ2-7; 8 nucleotides line up with TRBD1. The germline gives CDR1 MNHEY, CDR2 SMNVEV (reference sequence). The CDR3 has 15 residues.

V usage is TRBV5-4 and J usage is TRBJ2-5, with a tentative D call TRBD1 (6 bases). Germline V lookup: CDR1 SGHNT, CDR2 YYREEE (reference sequence). The length of the CDR3 is 13 residues. V dropped 3 bases and J dropped 4 bases, with 10 bases sitting between them. CDR3 in DNA: TGTGCCAGCAGCTCTGGACAGCGAGAGACCCAGTACTTC. It specifies CASSSGQRETQYF.

V usage is TRBV7-2 and J usage is TRBJ2-3, with TRBD2 matching over 14 bases. Losses at the gene ends were 10 bases for V and 0 bases for J; bases not matched to a gene: 3. Germline V lookup: CDR1 SGHTA, CDR2 FQGNSA. The CDR3 spans 15 residues. The CDR3 here is CATGTSGSSTDTQYF. In DNA form, the CDR3 reads TGTGCCACGGGGACTAGCGGGAGTAGCACAGATACGCAGTATTTT.

The CDR3 loop reads CASSLTGGSTEAFF. In DNA form, the CDR3 reads TGTGCCAGCAGTTTAACGGGGGGAAGCACTGAAGCTTTCTTT. V is TRBV28 and J is TRBJ1-1, with a tentative D call TRBD1 (5 bases). Germline CDR1 MDHEN, CDR2 SYDVKM. V lost 2 bases and J lost 4, with 11 bases in between. The CDR3 is 14 amino acids.

This chain joins TRBV5-1 and TRBJ1-1; a possible D gene is TRBD1 (6 bases). Trimming shortened V by 3 bases and J by 1 base, and 10 bases separated the two germline ends. Per the germline V gene, CDR1 is SGHRS and CDR2 is YFSETQ. This CDR3 contains 14 residues. CDR3 sequence: CASSSLTGNTEAFF. In DNA, the CDR3 is TGCGCCAGCAGCTCCCTGACAGGGAACACTGAAGCTTTCTTT.